This T cell receptor beta chain was recorded in a study of blood T cell repertoires in COVID-19. Looking at the study overall: Acute and convalescent COVID-19 specimens originated in the United States, Italy and Spain. Sample material is recorded as cDNA or gDNA derived from T cells, B-cell-depleted T cells, or PBMCs.

Per the authors' pipeline: Amplification of reference gene primers was used by the study to estimate nucleated cell counts. Clones were sequenced by immunoSEQ multiplex PCR, and TCRdb holds only the in-frame ones, with some missing. V, J and clone size are those of that table, while D and trimming were read from the DNA. Here the sample spans roughly 100,000 clones, 84% being singletons. With 1 base clipped from V and 4 bases from J, the junction kept 2 bases outside the gene matches. The CDR3 has 15 amino acids. The germline gives CDR1 MGHRA, CDR2 YSYEKL. V gene TRBV4-1 combines with J gene TRBJ2-2, with 8 bases matching TRBD2. Sequenced: peripheral blood. The TCR was taken from a human donor in a cohort sampled during active or convalescent COVID-19. In nucleotides, the CDR3 is TGCGCCAGCAGCCAAGCGGGGGGGCCCACCGGGGAGCTGTTTTTT. Amino acid sequence: CASSQAGGPTGELFF.